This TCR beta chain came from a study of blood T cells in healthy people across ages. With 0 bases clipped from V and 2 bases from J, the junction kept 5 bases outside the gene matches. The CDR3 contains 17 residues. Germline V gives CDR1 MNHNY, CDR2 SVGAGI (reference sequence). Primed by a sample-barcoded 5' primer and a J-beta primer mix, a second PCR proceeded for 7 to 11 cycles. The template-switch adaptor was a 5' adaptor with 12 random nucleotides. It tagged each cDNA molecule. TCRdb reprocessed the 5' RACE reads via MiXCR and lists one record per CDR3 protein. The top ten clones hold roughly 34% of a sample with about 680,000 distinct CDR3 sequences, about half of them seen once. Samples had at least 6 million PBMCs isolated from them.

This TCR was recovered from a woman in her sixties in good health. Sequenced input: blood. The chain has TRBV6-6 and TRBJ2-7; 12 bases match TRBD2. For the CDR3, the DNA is TGTGCCAGCAGTTACTCCAGACTAGCGGGGGACCCCTACGAGCAGTACTTC. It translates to CASSYSRLAGDPYEQYF.